These 9 T cell receptor beta chains originate from one sample sequenced in a study of response to subunit inactivated influenza vaccine. Using its own MiXCR run on the RT-PCR reads, TCRdb lists one record per CDR3 protein. This table has roughly 500,000 distinct CDR3 sequences, under 30% appearing once. The same data also contributed to another study, on T cells expressing NK-cell markers. That source notes: Production of TCR beta cDNA relied on 5'RACE template switching with UMIs.

The specimen was CD4+ T cells sorted from PBMCs, collected approximately 13 days after vaccination. The source of these receptors is a man in his fifties or sixties who received an inactivated influenza vaccine.

This clonotype was found many times. This chain joins TRBV7-2 and TRBJ2-2; 7 bases match TRBD1. Germline values: CDR1 SGHTA, CDR2 FQGNSA. The CDR3 runs 14 residues. V lost 4 bases and J lost 4; bases outside the gene matches: 3. Here the CDR3 DNA reads TGTGCCAGCAGCTCCACAGGGGTCACCGGGGAGCTGTTTTTT. It yields the protein CASSSTGVTGELFF.

V usage is TRBV7-2 and J usage is TRBJ1-1; tentatively, D is TRBD1 (5 bases). The ends were cut back, 3 bases at V and 10 bases at J, with 15 bases in the middle. The CDR3 extends over 13 amino acids. Per germline, CDR1 SGHTA and CDR2 FQGNSA. The CDR3, as DNA: TGTGCCAGCAGCTTGGCGAAACAGGCGGGAGCTTTCTTT. Its protein product is CASSLAKQAGAFF.

In this sample, this clonotype turned up once. The chain uses TRBV5-8 and TRBJ2-1; a weak D match, TRBD1 (6 bases). Germline values: CDR1 SGHTS, CDR2 YDEGEE. CDR3 size: 15 residues. With 4 bases removed from V and 3 bases from J, the gap between germline ends came to 14 bases. CDR3 region: CASSNHDRRYNEQFF. In DNA, the CDR3 is TGTGCCAGCAGCAACCACGACAGGCGCTACAATGAGCAGTTCTTC.

The rearrangement uses TRBV2 and TRBJ1-1; 7 nucleotides match TRBD1. The CDR3 spans 14 residues. Germline V gene data show CDR1 as SNHLY and CDR2 as FYNNEI. V was pared by 6 bases and J by 4 bases, with 8 bases of the junction left unmatched. The CDR3 nucleotides are TGTGCCAGCAGCGCCAGGGGGGCCGGCACTGAAGCTTTCTTT. It translates to CASSARGAGTEAFF.

The genes are TRBV15 and TRBJ1-1; D not certain. This CDR3 is built from 14 residues. Germline values: CDR1 LNHNV, CDR2 YYDKDF (reference sequence). V was clipped by 0 bases and J by 5 bases, with 10 bases between them. The CDR3 nucleotides are TGTGCCACCAGCAGAGATTCTACGGGGACTGAAGCTTTCTTT. Protein: CATSRDSTGTEAFF.

The sample holds a few counts of this clonotype. V and J are TRBV12-3 or TRBV12-4 and TRBJ2-1; 10 bases fit TRBD1. Trimming cost V 5 bases and J 4 bases; bases outside gene matches: 5. CDR3 length: 15 amino acids. The chain's CDR3 is CASSIDRGLYNEQFF. The CDR3 DNA is TGTGCCAGCAGTATCGACAGGGGGCTATACAATGAGCAGTTCTTC.

The V call is TRBV29-1, the J call TRBJ2-3; 10 bases match TRBD2. Germline assignment: CDR1 SQVTM and CDR2 ANQGSEA. Trimming took 4 bases from V and 1 from J; bases not matched to a gene: 11. CDR3 length: 17 amino acids. CDR3 region: CSVGRVLGLAGTDTQYF. The CDR3 DNA follows: TGCAGCGTTGGAAGAGTTCTTGGACTAGCGGGCACAGATACGCAGTATTTT.

The CDR3 protein is CASSLAETEVSPLHF. The CDR3 nucleotides are TGTGCCAGCAGCTTAGCGGAGACAGAAGTAAGCCCCCTCCACTTT. The chain couples TRBV7-8 to TRBJ1-6, with D perhaps matching TRBD1 (5 bases). CDR1 and CDR2 from the germline V gene are SGHVS and FQNEAQ. V lost 0 bases to trimming and J lost 13 bases, with 16 bases between them. The CDR3 loop spans 15 amino acids.

The rearrangement links TRBV24-1 to TRBJ2-3; D possibly corresponds to TRBD2 (5 bases). The germline V and J ends were trimmed by 5 bases and 2 bases, with 13 bases remaining between them. From germline, CDR1 is KGHDR and CDR2 SFDVKD. This CDR3 has 15 amino acids. This chain's CDR3 is CATSASRLATDTQYF. As DNA, the CDR3 is TGTGCCACCAGTGCGTCCCGGCTAGCCACAGATACGCAGTATTTT.